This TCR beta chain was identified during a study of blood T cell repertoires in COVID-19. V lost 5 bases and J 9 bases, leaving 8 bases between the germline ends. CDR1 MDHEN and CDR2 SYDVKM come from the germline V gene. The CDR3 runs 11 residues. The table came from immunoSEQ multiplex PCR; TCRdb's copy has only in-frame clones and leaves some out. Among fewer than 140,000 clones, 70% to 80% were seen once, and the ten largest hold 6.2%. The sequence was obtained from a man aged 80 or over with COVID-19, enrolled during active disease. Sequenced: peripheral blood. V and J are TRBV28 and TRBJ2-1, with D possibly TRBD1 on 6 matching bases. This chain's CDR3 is CASSRTVEQFF. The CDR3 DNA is TGTGCCAGCAGTAGGACAGTTGAGCAGTTCTTC.